Listed here are 17 T cell receptor beta chains from one sample, sequenced in a study of vaccination and CD4 T cells after COVID-19. The study sequenced cultured CD4+ T cell DNA using the Oncomine TCR Beta short-read assay. Each CDR3 protein gets one entry after TCRdb re-called the PCR reads with MiXCR. The data contain about 9,700 distinct CDR3 sequences, more than 60% of them seen just once; the ten biggest clones take up roughly 35%. Regarding treatment: roughly ten-day PBMC culture with coronavirus spike peptide pools or control peptides (ViraFEST assay). The antigens these receptors bind are not known. The sequencing sample was made of CD4+ T cells from blood, cultured in vitro. These receptors all stem from a human donor who had recovered from COVID-19.

The chain uses TRBV6-1 and TRBJ2-5, with D possibly TRBD2 on 5 matching bases. This CDR3 has 13 amino acids. Germline CDR1 is MNHNS and CDR2 is SASEGT. V was cut by 6 bases and J by 5 bases, with 13 bases left in between. The CDR3 DNA follows: TGTGCCAGCAGCAGCATAAGAGGGGAGACCCAGTACTTC. This gives the protein CASSSIRGETQYF.

The chain has TRBV27 and TRBJ1-1; D is unresolved. V lost 5 bases and J 4 bases, leaving 8 bases between the germline ends. The CDR3 totals 12 residues. Per the germline V gene, CDR1 is MNHEY and CDR2 is SMNVEV (reference sequence). CDR3 nucleotide sequence: TGTGCCAGCAGTAGGAGTGGCACTGAAGCTTTCTTT. Its translation: CASSRSGTEAFF.

This clonotype showed up just once. This rearrangement joins TRBV7-2 to TRBJ2-5, with 7 nucleotides matching TRBD2. The CDR3 totals 15 residues. The germline gives CDR1 SGHTA, CDR2 FQGNSA. V lost 5 bases to trimming and J lost 4 bases; unmatched junction nucleotides: 10. CDR3 amino acids: CASSLWTRVVETQYF. CDR3 nucleotide sequence: TGTGCCAGCAGCCTCTGGACTAGAGTGGTAGAGACCCAGTACTTC.

This clonotype has only a few counts. The chain carries TRBV5-1 and TRBJ2-7; tentatively, D is TRBD1 or TRBD2 (5 bases each). CDR1 and CDR2 from the germline V gene are SGHRS and YFSETQ. Trimming left V 3 bases short and J 3 bases short, with 10 bases between. The CDR3 has 13 amino acids. CDR3 in amino acids: CASSSGRGYEQYF. The CDR3 nucleotides are TGCGCCAGCAGCTCGGGACGGGGCTACGAGCAGTACTTC.

This clonotype has more than one count but fewer than ten. The V call is TRBV6-4, the J call TRBJ1-2, with a weak D call TRBD1 (5 bases). Germline assignment: CDR1 MRHNA and CDR2 SNTAGT. Trimming cost V 6 bases and J 7 bases, with 27 bases left between them. The CDR3 is 17 amino acids. The CDR3 DNA reads TGTGCCAGCAGCCCCACCGTGGGGGGGTCCTTTTTCGGTGGCTACACCTTC. It is translated as CASSPTVGGSFFGGYTF.

The chain links TRBV12-3 or TRBV12-4 to TRBJ2-5; possible D gene TRBD1, 6 bases. Trimming took off 5 bases at V and 5 bases at J, with 15 bases between the two ends. The CDR3 length is 14 residues. CDR3 DNA sequence: TGTGCCAGCAGTGCCCGACAGGTACGGGAGACCCAGTACTTC. It encodes CASSARQVRETQYF.

The chain couples TRBV2 to TRBJ1-2; tentative D call: TRBD1 (6 bases). The V and J ends lost 4 bases and 6 bases respectively, with 12 bases between them. CDR3 length: 13 residues. Germline CDR1 SNHLY, CDR2 FYNNEI. This CDR3 is CASSAGENNGYTF. Here the CDR3 DNA reads TGTGCCAGCAGTGCAGGGGAGAATAATGGCTACACCTTC.

The chain combines TRBV20-1 with TRBJ2-7; 8 bases align to TRBD1. Germline V gene lookup returns CDR1 DFQATT and CDR2 SNEGSKA (reference sequence). The CDR3 sequence is 13 residues long. V lost 7 bases to trimming and J lost 4 bases; unmatched junction nucleotides: 9. As DNA, the CDR3 is TGCAGTGTCTGGGCAGGGGGCGCGTACGAGCAGTACTTC. It is translated as CSVWAGGAYEQYF.

V gene TRBV5-4 combines with J gene TRBJ2-5; maybe TRBD2 (6 bases). CDR3 length: 13 amino acids. Trimming stripped 4 bases from V and 5 bases from J, with 12 bases between. The germline V gene encodes CDR1 SGHNT and CDR2 YYREEE (reference sequence). The CDR3 is CASSRGLLETQYF. The CDR3 DNA follows: TGTGCCAGCAGCCGGGGGTTGTTGGAGACCCAGTACTTC.

The rearrangement uses TRBV27 and TRBJ2-2; maybe TRBD2 (5 bases). The CDR3 extends over 14 amino acids. Germline V gene data show CDR1 as MNHEY and CDR2 as SMNVEV (reference sequence). The V and J ends lost 6 bases and 4 bases respectively, with 12 bases between them. The CDR3 spells CASRWRAITGELFF. The CDR3 DNA sequence: TGTGCCAGCAGATGGCGGGCCATCACCGGGGAGCTGTTTTTT.

V is TRBV15 and J is TRBJ1-3, with D unclear. With 0 bases removed from V and 3 bases from J, the gap between germline ends came to 9 bases. Germline CDR1 and CDR2: LNHNV and YYDKDF (reference sequence). CDR3 size: 15 residues. DNA for the CDR3: TGTGCCACCAGCAGAGATCGAAGTATTGGAAACACCATATATTTT. Its protein product is CATSRDRSIGNTIYF.

The rearrangement joins TRBV6-1 to TRBJ1-1; D is uncertain. The CDR3 covers 17 residues. CDR1 and CDR2 (germline): MNHNS, SASEGT. V was shortened by 2 bases and J by 1 base, with 17 bases between the two germline ends. CDR3 bases: TGTGCCAGCAGTGAACAGGTTAGGAACAGTTGGAACACTGAAGCTTTCTTT. Protein: CASSEQVRNSWNTEAFF.

V and J are TRBV20-1 and TRBJ2-5, with D perhaps TRBD2 (6 bases). The length of the CDR3 is 12 residues. Germline V lookup: CDR1 DFQATT, CDR2 SNEGSKA (reference sequence). Trimming removed 7 bases at V and 1 base at J, with 10 bases between. CDR3 sequence reads: CSGGDPQETQYF. The CDR3 DNA reads as TGCAGTGGGGGGGACCCCCAAGAGACCCAGTACTTC.

A note on this clonotype: The junction differs from germline at one of its ends, possibly a read error. The chain joins TRBV4-3 to TRBJ1-4; TRBD1 matches at 7 bases. The CDR3 has 16 amino acids. CDR1 is LGHNA, CDR2 YSLEER, per germline. CDR3 sequence: CPSSQEGGRAGEKLFF. In nucleotides, the CDR3 is TGCCCCAGCAGCCAAGAAGGGGGCCGGGCGGGCGAAAAACTGTTTTTT.

This clonotype was found a few times. J is TRBJ1-1 and V is TRBV20-1, with D hard to call. The germline V and J ends were trimmed by 4 bases and 1 base, with 10 bases remaining between them. This CDR3 has 13 amino acids. The V gene's germline CDR1 is DFQATT and CDR2 SNEGSKA (reference sequence). This chain's CDR3 is CSAIYDPNTEAFF. The DNA of the CDR3 is TGCAGTGCTATTTATGACCCGAACACTGAAGCTTTCTTT.

This clonotype was counted once. The CDR3 nucleotides are TGCGCCAGCAGCATCACAGGGGCGAACACCGGGGAGCTGTTTTTT. Residues: CASSITGANTGELFF. This sequence joins TRBV5-1 and TRBJ2-2, with TRBD1 identical over 7 bases. The junction had 3 bases not matched to a gene; V was cut back by 4 bases and J by 0 bases. The CDR3 spans 15 residues. Germline V CDR1 and CDR2: SGHRS, YFSETQ.

The CDR3 region has the DNA TGTGCCAGCAGCTTAGACCCGGGACCTCAAGAGACCCAGTACTTC. It is translated as CASSLDPGPQETQYF. The chain carries TRBV5-4 and TRBJ2-5, with D perhaps assigned TRBD1 or TRBD2 (5 bases each). This CDR3 spans 15 amino acids. Trimming cost V 2 bases and J 2 bases, with 13 bases left between them. Germline V CDR1 and CDR2: SGHNT, YYREEE (reference sequence).